One and the same sample provided the 20 T cell receptor beta chains below, sequenced in a study of T cell clonality in common variable immunodeficiency. Study-wide points: Reportedly, TCR beta sequences from common variable immunodeficiency showed fewer deletions and N-nucleotide insertions.

TCRdb keeps only in-frame clones here, not all; method: immunoSEQ multiplex PCR. The sample is made up of roughly 42,000 clones, none counted only once. These receptors' antigens are unknown. Sequencing was performed on peripheral blood mononuclear cells. These receptor sequences come from a human donor with common variable immunodeficiency.

This clone was counted a few times. The read stops 3 residues short of the end of the CDR3; the missing end is completed from the germline J gene. This chain uses TRBV11-3 with TRBJ2-7; TRBD1 matches at 8 bases. With 5 bases clipped from V and 2 bases from J, the junction kept 5 bases outside the gene matches. Germline V gene data show CDR1 as SGHNT and CDR2 as YENEEA. The CDR3 contains 14 residues. Partial CDR3 DNA: TGTGCCAGCAGCCCTGGACAGGGACCCTACGAG. It translates to CASSPGQGPYE. The whole CDR3 protein is CASSPGQGPYEQYF. The whole variable domain, remainder taken from reference TRBV11-3 and TRBJ2-7, is EAGVVQSPRYKIIEKKQPVAFWCNPISGHNTLYWYLQNLGQGPELLIRYENEEAVDDSQLPKDRFSAERLKGVDSTLKIQPAELGDSAVYLCASSPGQGPYEQYFGPGTRLTVT.

This clone was seen many times. The read falls 3 residues short of the CDR3 end, and the missing part is taken from the germline J gene. This chain connects TRBV6-1 to TRBJ1-6; TRBD1 is a possible D gene (5 bases). The CDR3 extends over 15 amino acids. V was clipped by 0 bases and J by 8 bases, with 11 bases between them. Per the germline V gene, CDR1 is MNHNS and CDR2 is SASEGT. CDR3 sequence: CASSEAGGWYSPLHF. The sequenced CDR3 bases are TGTGCCAGCAGTGAAGCGGGGGGGTGGTATTCACCC.

About this clone: The sequence runs out 3 residues before the end of the CDR3; the remainder is reconstructed from the germline J gene. This rearrangement joins TRBV7-6 to TRBJ2-5; D possibly corresponds to TRBD1 (6 bases). The CDR3 extends over 18 amino acids. CDR1 and CDR2 (germline): SGHVS, FNYEAQ. V lost 2 bases to trimming and J lost 5 bases, with 24 bases between them. CDR3 DNA (partial): TGTGCCAGCAGCTTAAAGGGGGACGGACGGGGCACCGCGGAGACC. Amino acids: CASSLKGDGRGTAET. The full CDR3 protein reads CASSLKGDGRGTAETQYF.

This clone was counted ten times or more. The sequenced fragment ends 3 residues before the CDR3 boundary, so the rest is inferred from the germline J gene. The chain couples TRBV20-1 to TRBJ2-7; 9 bases are shared with TRBD1. V shed 6 bases, J shed 6 bases, and the junction held 12 bases outside the gene matches. CDR1 and CDR2 (germline): DFQATT, SNEGSKA (reference sequence). This CDR3 region has 14 residues. CDR3 DNA (partial): TGCAGTGCCGACCCCGGGACAGGGTCGGGCGAG. Its protein is CSADPGTGSGE. The entire CDR3 is CSADPGTGSGEQYF.

The sample holds many counts of this clone. The observed sequence ends 3 residues before the CDR3 terminus, with the missing tail filled in from the germline J gene. The chain combines TRBV18 with TRBJ2-3, with 8 bases aligning to TRBD1. Germline V CDR1 and CDR2: KGHSH, LQKENI. This CDR3 has 15 amino acids. Losses at the gene ends were 3 bases for V and 0 bases for J; bases not matched to a gene: 2. The CDR3 reads CASSPQGASTDTQYF. CDR3 DNA, as far as it was read: TGTGCCAGCTCACCCCAGGGGGCCAGCACAGATACG.

This clone appeared a few times. Sequencing ends 3 residues short of the CDR3 end; the germline J gene provides the rest. This chain joins TRBV30 and TRBJ1-1, with D unresolved. V gave up 4 bases and J gave up 4 bases, with 13 bases separating them. The length of the CDR3 is 13 residues. Germline-derived CDR1 and CDR2 are GTSNPN and SVGIG (reference sequence). CDR3 sequence reads: CAWISDWATEAFF. CDR3 DNA (partial): TGTGCCTGGATTTCCGATTGGGCCACTGAA. The variable domain in full, completed from reference TRBV30 and TRBJ1-1, reads SQTIHQWPATLVQPVGSPLSLECTVEGTSNPNLYWYRQAAGRGLQLLFYSVGIGQISSEVPQNLSASRPQDRQFILSSKKLLLSDSGFYLCAWISDWATEAFFGQGTRLTVV.

This clone was counted between two and nine times. Read coverage stops 3 residues before the CDR3 terminus; the germline J gene supplies the remainder. The rearrangement joins TRBV18 to TRBJ2-7; 8 nucleotides agree with TRBD1. Germline loops: CDR1 KGHSH, CDR2 LQKENI. Trimming took 0 bases from V and 6 from J; bases not matched to a gene: 1. The CDR3 has 13 amino acids. CDR3 bases read: TGTGCCAGCTCACCACCCGACAGGGGCGAG. Translation gives CASSPPDRGE. Given in full, the CDR3 is CASSPPDRGEQYF.

This clone has more than one count but fewer than ten. The CDR3 end lies 3 residues beyond the end of the read and is filled in from the germline J gene. The chain employs TRBV19 and TRBJ2-1; 8 bases agree with TRBD2. V shed 0 bases, J shed 9 bases, and the junction held 7 bases outside the gene matches. The V gene's germline CDR1 is LNHDA and CDR2 SQIVND (reference sequence). The CDR3 loop spans 15 amino acids. CDR3 DNA, as far as it was read: TGTGCCAGTAGTATAGAGCGGACTAGCACAGTTGAG. It is translated as CASSIERTSTVE. The entire CDR3 is CASSIERTSTVEQFF.

This clone was detected many times. The observed sequence ends 3 residues before the CDR3 terminus, with the missing tail filled in from the germline J gene. The genes are TRBV29-1 and TRBJ1-3, with D perhaps matching TRBD1 (5 bases). Trimming cost V 1 base and J 2 bases, with 9 bases left between them. Germline CDR1 is SQVTM and CDR2 is ANQGSEA. This CDR3 is 14 amino acids long. CDR3 DNA (partial): TGCAGCGTTGAAGCAGGGAGCACTGGAAACACC. This encodes CSVEAGSTGNT. The entire CDR3 protein is CSVEAGSTGNTIYF.

This clone has only a few counts. The CDR3 extends 3 residues past the end of the read, so its final part is completed from the germline J gene. This chain uses TRBV30 with TRBJ2-4, with D uncertain. V was pared by 0 bases and J by 3 bases, with 9 bases between. This CDR3 comprises 14 residues. The germline V gene encodes CDR1 GTSNPN and CDR2 SVGIG (reference sequence). The sequenced part of the CDR3 DNA is TGTGCCTGGAGTGTACCGGGTAGCAAAAACATT. This gives the protein CAWSVPGSKNI. The entire CDR3 protein reads CAWSVPGSKNIQYF. The full variable domain, completed using reference TRBV30 and TRBJ2-4, is SQTIHQWPATLVQPVGSPLSLECTVEGTSNPNLYWYRQAAGRGLQLLFYSVGIGQISSEVPQNLSASRPQDRQFILSSKKLLLSDSGFYLCAWSVPGSKNIQYFGAGTRLSVL.

This clone came up a few times. Sequencing ends 3 residues short of the CDR3 end; the germline J gene provides the rest. This chain joins TRBV7-2 and TRBJ1-3; possible D gene TRBD1, 5 bases. This CDR3 comprises 15 residues. The germline V and J ends were trimmed by 1 base and 4 bases, with 11 bases remaining between them. Germline V gene lookup returns CDR1 SGHTA and CDR2 FQGNSA. The CDR3 bases that were read are TGTGCCAGCAGCTTAGGGGGGGGACGGGGAAACACC. It is translated as CASSLGGGRGNT. The whole CDR3 reads CASSLGGGRGNTIYF.

This clone was seen repeatedly, ten times or more. The read terminates 3 residues before the CDR3 end, so the remaining end is supplied by the germline J gene. This sequence joins TRBV5-1 and TRBJ2-3, with D maybe TRBD1 (6 bases). The germline V gene has CDR1 SGHRS and CDR2 YFSETQ. The CDR3 sequence is 14 residues long. V gave up 2 bases and J gave up 1 base, with 8 bases separating them. CDR3 region: CASSFSGGTDTQYF. The part of the CDR3 DNA that was read is TGCGCCAGCAGCTTTTCAGGGGGCACAGATACG.

The sample holds many counts of this clone. The read finishes 3 residues shy of the CDR3 end, and the germline J gene is used to complete it. The chain links TRBV10-3 to TRBJ2-7; tentatively, D is TRBD1 (6 bases). V was clipped by 7 bases and J by 4 bases, with 23 bases between them. The CDR3 totals 16 residues. In germline, CDR1 is ENHRY, CDR2 SYGVKD. CDR3 DNA, as far as it was read: TGTGCCATCAAAAAGGGGGACAAGGCCCTATTGTACGAG. It translates to CAIKKGDKALLYE. The full-length CDR3 reads as CAIKKGDKALLYEQYF.

By proportion, this clone is medium-sized. The read ends 3 residues shy of where the CDR3 ends; the end is completed using the germline J gene. The J gene is TRBJ1-5, the V gene TRBV6-1, with D perhaps TRBD1 (6 bases). The ends were cut back, 4 bases at V and 6 bases at J, with 13 bases in the middle. The CDR3 totals 14 residues. Germline CDR1 MNHNS, CDR2 SASEGT. The CDR3 loop reads CASSAGTIPQPQHF. The CDR3 bases that were read are TGTGCCAGCAGTGCCGGGACAATCCCTCAGCCC.

This clone has a handful of counts. The missing CDR3 end, 3 residues past where the read stops, is filled in from the germline J gene. The chain combines TRBV30 with TRBJ2-1, with 10 bases lining up with TRBD2. The CDR3 sequence is 14 residues long. Germline V gene lookup returns CDR1 GTSNPN and CDR2 SVGIG (reference sequence). The trim removed 4 bases at V and 4 bases at J, leaving 4 bases unmatched. CDR3 region: CAWMASGRYNEQFF. The sequenced CDR3 bases are TGTGCCTGGATGGCTAGCGGGAGATACAATGAG.

Comment on this clone: The read comes to an end 3 residues before the CDR3 does, leaving the germline J gene to fill in the end. The chain is built from TRBV20-1 and TRBJ2-1; 7 nucleotides agree with TRBD2. The germline V gene encodes CDR1 DFQATT and CDR2 SNEGSKA (reference sequence). With 4 bases clipped from V and 7 bases from J, the junction kept 13 bases outside the gene matches. The CDR3 is 15 residues long. The CDR3 here is CSAKSLRGSWNEQFF. CDR3 DNA (partial): TGCAGTGCTAAGAGCCTTCGCGGGAGCTGGAATGAG.

This clone was detected a few times. The CDR3: CASSEGQNTEAFF. The DNA read from the CDR3 is TGTGCCAGCAGTGAGGGACAGAACACTGAA. This sequence joins TRBV6-4 and TRBJ1-1; a possible D gene is TRBD1 (6 bases). The read terminates 3 residues before the CDR3 end, so the remaining end is supplied by the germline J gene. The germline V gene has CDR1 MRHNA and CDR2 SNTAGT. This CDR3 is 13 amino acids long. Trimming took 3 bases from V and 1 from J, leaving 6 bases between them.

This clone has ten or more counts. The read ends 3 residues early relative to the CDR3; the germline J gene fills the gap. V usage is TRBV20-1 and J usage is TRBJ2-7; 9 positions agree with TRBD2. The CDR3 runs 15 residues. Germline CDR1 DFQATT, CDR2 SNEGSKA (reference sequence). The V gene end was trimmed by 4 bases and the J gene end by 5 bases; junction bases not matched to a gene: 12. CDR3 bases read: TGCAGTGCTACGGTCCGGGGTAGCGGGAGCCACGAG. This gives the protein CSATVRGSGSHE. The CDR3 in full is CSATVRGSGSHEQYF.

Ten or more counts support this clone. The read terminates 3 residues before the CDR3 end, so the remaining end is supplied by the germline J gene. The chain is built from TRBV19 and TRBJ1-5, with a tentative D call TRBD1 (5 bases). V lost 0 bases and J lost 1, with 13 bases in between. This CDR3 contains 17 residues. The germline V gene has CDR1 LNHDA and CDR2 SQIVND (reference sequence). The part of the CDR3 DNA that was read is TGTGCCAGTAGTATAGAGGGGGGGGACCTCAGCAATCAGCCC. Its protein product is CASSIEGGDLSNQP. In full, the CDR3 is CASSIEGGDLSNQPQHF.

Many counts were recorded for this clone. The read finishes 3 residues shy of the CDR3 end, and the germline J gene is used to complete it. The V gene is TRBV23-1, the J gene TRBJ2-3, with 8 bases lining up with TRBD2. TRBV23-1 is filed as an ORF, its function uncertain. The CDR3 covers 19 residues. V dropped 3 bases and J dropped 2; count of bases not matched to a gene: 16. The chain's CDR3 is CASSQDAGTRQILTDTQYF. CDR3 DNA (partial): TGCGCCAGCAGTCAGGACGCCGGGACTAGGCAGATTCTCACAGATACG.